Following are 8 T cell receptor beta chains from one sample sequenced in a study of cytomegalovirus exposure and HLA in healthy donors. The PCR employed 60 Vbeta primers together with 13 Jbeta primers. The repertoire was sequenced with immunoSEQ multiplex PCR; TCRdb's copy has only in-frame clones and lacks some. This table holds some 190,000 clones, 80% found once. Sequenced input: PBMCs. The origin of the receptors is a woman under 40 in good health and CMV-seronegative.

The chain couples TRBV6-1 to TRBJ2-4, with D maybe TRBD2 (5 bases). Per the germline V gene, CDR1 is MNHNS and CDR2 is SASEGT. The CDR3 extends over 14 amino acids. V lost 4 bases and J 4 bases, leaving 11 bases between the germline ends. CDR3 in amino acids: CASSARRLKNIQYF. Here the CDR3 DNA reads TGTGCCAGCAGTGCCCGGAGGCTTAAAAACATTCAGTACTTC.

This clone was detected only once. The chain's CDR3 is CASSQELGRGTDTQYF. The CDR3 nucleotides are TGCGCCAGCAGCCAAGAGCTAGGGCGGGGGACAGATACGCAGTATTTT. This chain connects TRBV4-3 to TRBJ2-3; TRBD2 aligns across 7 bases. J gave up 3 bases and V 0 bases, and 6 bases lay outside the gene matches. The germline V gene encodes CDR1 LGHNA and CDR2 YSLEER. The CDR3 contains 16 residues.

The J gene is TRBJ1-2, the V gene TRBV7-3; tentatively, D is TRBD1 (6 bases). The V gene's germline CDR1 is SGHTA and CDR2 FQGTGA. The germline V and J ends were trimmed by 0 bases and 4 bases, with 12 bases remaining between them. CDR3 length: 15 residues. The CDR3 sequence: CASSLTGQGSYGYTF. DNA for the CDR3: TGTGCCAGCAGCTTAACGGGTCAGGGGAGCTATGGCTACACCTTC.

This chain uses TRBV15 with TRBJ1-5; D unresolved. CDR3 size: 13 residues. Looked up from germline, CDR1 is LNHNV and CDR2 is YYDKDF (reference sequence). Trimming left V 5 bases short and J 5 bases short, with 10 bases between. The CDR3 DNA reads as TGTGCCACCAGCTTCGGACTCGATCAGCCCCAGCATTTT. Encoded protein: CATSFGLDQPQHF.

The sample holds a few counts of this clone. This chain uses TRBV7-2 with TRBJ1-6; 10 bases line up with TRBD1. This CDR3 has 18 residues. CDR1 is SGHTA and CDR2 is FQGNSA in the germline V gene. The trim removed 0 bases at V and 3 bases at J, leaving 5 bases unmatched. The CDR3 here is CASSLARQGAYYNSPLHF. In nucleotides, the CDR3 is TGTGCCAGCAGCTTAGCGAGACAGGGGGCTTACTATAATTCACCCCTCCACTTT.

V gene TRBV6-6 combines with J gene TRBJ1-6; no firm D call. Trimming took 7 bases from V and 10 from J, leaving 14 bases between them. Germline V gene data show CDR1 as MNHNY and CDR2 as SVGAGI (reference sequence). This CDR3 spans 13 amino acids. As DNA, the CDR3 is TGTGCCAGCACCCGAGGGTCTGGGTCACCCCTCCACTTT. Protein sequence: CASTRGSGSPLHF.

The chain couples TRBV7-9 to TRBJ2-5; the match to TRBD1 covers 8 bases. V trimming: 0 bases; J trimming: 5 bases; junction bases outside the gene matches: 2. The CDR3 extends over 14 amino acids. Germline V gene sequence: CDR1 SEHNR, CDR2 FQNEAQ (reference sequence). CDR3 nucleotides: TGTGCCAGCAGCTTAGCGACAGGGGTTGAGACCCAGTACTTC. Amino acid sequence: CASSLATGVETQYF.

The J gene is TRBJ2-1, the V gene TRBV7-2, with TRBD2 identical over 8 bases. Trimming at V came to 5 bases and at J to 3 bases, leaving 12 bases not matched to a gene. This CDR3 is 17 amino acids long. Per the germline V gene, CDR1 is SGHTA and CDR2 is FQGNSA. DNA for the CDR3: TGTGCCAGCAGCCTCTTGGCGTCTAGCGGGTTCTACAATGAGCAGTTCTTC. Amino acids: CASSLLASSGFYNEQFF.